This T cell receptor (beta chain) was captured by sequencing in a study of T cells after yellow fever vaccination. Study at large: With SMART-Seq v4 Ultra Low Input, the fractions containing low cell numbers were prepared.

TCRdb re-analysed the 5' RACE reads in MiXCR, keeping a single row per CDR3 protein. The profile shows about 330,000 distinct CDR3 sequences, about 6.9% of them singletons. This clonotype came up a few times. The antigen remains undetermined. The CDR3 consists of 13 residues. Losses at the gene ends were 3 bases for V and 4 bases for J; bases not matched to a gene: 3. Germline CDR1 SGHTA, CDR2 FQGNSA. Whole-study findings and limits: Abundant clonotypes from the bulk population could contaminate FACS-sorted repertoires. Shared CD4/CD8 clonotypes were a small share, likely from convergent recombination. Once the booster was given, most primary-vaccination clones reappeared, at about 97% for CD4 and roughly 90% for CD8.

This specimen consisted of PBMCs, obtained about 49 days after the first yellow fever vaccination. The chain joins TRBV7-2 to TRBJ2-7, with TRBD1 matching 7 bases. The receptor comes from a man between 18 and 29 years old who received the YFV17D yellow fever vaccine. CDR3 sequence (DNA): TGTGCCAGCAGCTTCGACAGGGAATACGAGCAGTACGTC. Translated: CASSFDREYEQYV.